The clone carrying this T cell receptor beta chain has more than one count but fewer than ten. The target antigen is unknown. TCRdb's table, derived via immunoSEQ multiplex PCR, lists solely in-frame clones and lacks some. The profile shows 12,000 or so clones, just under 90% of them singletons. This sample is drawn from a study of regulatory dendritic cells for organ transplantation. Whole-study context: Day 6 dendritic cell cultures were stimulated with LPS. General study points: Considerable individual heterogeneity was seen in alloreactive memory CD8+ T cells.

The V end lost 0 bases, the J end lost 7 bases, and 4 bases lay between the germline ends. The CDR3 has 12 amino acids. Germline CDR1 reads SEHNR; CDR2 reads FQNEAQ (reference sequence). Sorted subsets were CFSE-labeled and cultured less than six days with allogeneic dendritic cells. CD4+ or CD8+ T cells were sorted as naive CD45RA+ or memory CD45RO+. The specimen was naive CD8+ T cells from blood cultured with dendritic cells. Subset reported: CD45RA+ naive T cells. This TCR derives from a human donor in good health. The V and J genes are TRBV7-9 and TRBJ1-5; D uncertain. Here the CDR3 DNA reads TGTGCCAGCAGCTTAGCCGGGCAGCCCCAGCATTTT. Translated, it gives CASSLAGQPQHF.